This is a list of T cell receptor beta chains from one sample in a study of response to subunit inactivated influenza vaccine. TCRdb re-analysed the RT-PCR reads in MiXCR, keeping a single row per CDR3 protein. The sample carries about 520,000 distinct CDR3 sequences, 9.5% to 12% recorded once. The sequenced sample was PBMCs from blood, obtained roughly 45 days after vaccination. Receptors originate from a man aged 45-60 years who received an inactivated influenza vaccine. CDR3s include the opening cysteine and the closing phenylalanine or tryptophan. The D gene is left open where the match is weak. Expanded clones get a size class; other rows say once, few or many, or leave the size out.

many,TRBJ1-4,TRBV4-2,.,TGTGCCAGCAGCCAAGATCCTGGCGCTAATGAAAAACTGTTTTTT,CASSQDPGANEKLFF
.,TRBJ2-5,TRBV6-2/TRBV6-3,TRBD2,TGTGCCAGCAGTTACCCGGCTAGCGGGGGGCAAGAGACCCAGTACTTC,CASSYPASGGQETQYF
few,TRBJ2-1,TRBV20-1,TRBD2,TGCAGTGCTAGAGATAACGGGGGGTACAATGAGCAGTTCTTC,CSARDNGGYNEQFF
few,TRBJ2-7,TRBV9,.,TGTGCCAGCAGCTCCGCGGGGGCTGGGTACGAGCAGTACTTC,CASSSAGAGYEQYF
many,TRBJ2-1,TRBV6-6,TRBD1,TGTGCCAGCAGTTGGACAGGGGGTTATGAGCAGTTCTTC,CASSWTGGYEQFF
.,TRBJ2-5,TRBV7-9,TRBD2,TGTGCCAGCAGCCGATTAGCGGGAGGGCCGTCAGAGACCCAGTACTTC,CASSRLAGGPSETQYF
many,TRBJ2-1,TRBV20-1,.,TGCAGTGCTAAGAAAAAGTGGGACCGGACCTACAATGAGCAGTTCTTC,CSAKKKWDRTYNEQFF
few,TRBJ2-5,TRBV7-2,.,TGTGCCAGCAGCCCCCATAAGGGCCTCCCAGAGACCCAGTACTTC,CASSPHKGLPETQYF
few,TRBJ2-7,TRBV6-5,TRBD2,TGTGCCAGCAGTTCCCTAGCGGCCGCCAGCAACGAGCAGTACTTC,CASSSLAAASNEQYF
.,TRBJ2-7,TRBV4-3,TRBD2,TGCGCCAGCGGCCAAGGTCGGTATACGGGAGGGCGGAGCGAGCAGTACTTC,CASGQGRYTGGRSEQYF
.,TRBJ1-2,TRBV20-1,.,TGCAGTGCTACAGACAGGCATGCTAACTATGGCTACACCTTC,CSATDRHANYGYTF
.,TRBJ2-7,TRBV6-5,TRBD2,TGTGCCAGCAGTTCCGCTAGCGGGGGTTACGAGCAGTACTTC,CASSSASGGYEQYF
few,TRBJ2-3,TRBV29-1,TRBD1,TGCAGCGTCGCCACGTCCGGGACAGGGGGATTGGATACGCAGTATTTT,CSVATSGTGGLDTQYF
few,TRBJ2-5,TRBV12-3/TRBV12-4,TRBD1,TGTGCCAGCAGCCCCGGGACAGGGGGCTTGGAGACCCAGTACTTC,CASSPGTGGLETQYF
.,TRBJ1-1,TRBV12-3/TRBV12-4,TRBD1,TGTGCCAGCAGTCTGAACCTGGGACAGGTAGCTTTCTTT,CASSLNLGQVAFF
few,TRBJ2-5,TRBV10-3,.,TGTGCCATTAGGACAGTGGACCAAGAGACCCAGTACTTC,CAIRTVDQETQYF
few,TRBJ2-7,TRBV12-3/TRBV12-4,.,TGTGCCAGCAGTTTCCCGGGACCGGGCTACGAGCAGTACTTC,CASSFPGPGYEQYF
.,TRBJ2-2,TRBV7-7,.,TGTGCTAGCAGCTCCAACCGGGGAAACACCGGGGAGCTGTTTTTT,CASSSNRGNTGELFF
.,TRBJ2-1,TRBV6-2/TRBV6-3,.,TGTGCCAGCAGTTACTCCCTCCTACAACTTAATGAGCAGTTCTTC,CASSYSLLQLNEQFF
few,TRBJ1-3,TRBV6-1,.,TGTGCCACGGCGGAGGCGGTAGGCTCTGGAAACACCATATATTTT,CATAEAVGSGNTIYF
many,TRBJ2-1,TRBV20-1,.,TGCAGTGCTAGTAAACCAGTCCCAAACAATGAGCAGTTCTTC,CSASKPVPNNEQFF
many,TRBJ2-1,TRBV29-1,TRBD2,TGCAGCGTTTACGGACTAGCACATAATGAGCAGTTCTTC,CSVYGLAHNEQFF
many,TRBJ2-7,TRBV10-2,.,TGCGCCAGCAGTGAGGGAATTGGGCCTCCTTACGAGCAGTACTTC,CASSEGIGPPYEQYF
many,TRBJ1-1,TRBV7-6,.,TGTGCCAGCAGCTTAGCGAAGTTGACAAGGAACACTGAAGCTTTCTTT,CASSLAKLTRNTEAFF
few,TRBJ2-2,TRBV12-3/TRBV12-4,TRBD1,TGTGCCAGCAGTTCGGACAGGGGGCTCGGGGAGCTGTTTTTT,CASSSDRGLGELFF
many,TRBJ2-7,TRBV7-9,.,TGTGCCAGCAGCTTACGACAGGAGGCTAGTGAGCAGTACTTC,CASSLRQEASEQYF
.,TRBJ2-3,TRBV2,.,TGTGCCAGCAGTGAGGAGGGCGGGGCGCGGGGAGATACGCAGTATTTT,CASSEEGGARGDTQYF
few,TRBJ2-6,TRBV7-9,TRBD1,TGTGCCAGCAGCAAGGGACAGGGGCGTTACGGGGCCAACGTCCTGACTTTC,CASSKGQGRYGANVLTF
.,TRBJ2-3,TRBV6-5,.,TGTGCCAGCAGTTTTGGAGGGCGGCCTAGCACAGATACGCAGTATTTT,CASSFGGRPSTDTQYF
.,TRBJ1-3,TRBV6-2/TRBV6-3,.,TGTGCCAGCAGTTACGAGGTCTCTGGAAACACCATATATTTT,CASSYEVSGNTIYF
once,TRBJ2-5,TRBV18,TRBD1,TGTGCCAGCTCGGGACAGGTGCTCCAAGAGACCCAGTACTTC,CASSGQVLQETQYF
.,TRBJ1-2,TRBV7-9,.,TGTGCCAGCAGCTTAGCAGGACGGGCATATGGCTACACCTTC,CASSLAGRAYGYTF
.,TRBJ1-2,TRBV25-1,.,TGTGCCAGCAGTGAACAAGGAGTGGGCTTCACCTATGGCTACACCTTC,CASSEQGVGFTYGYTF
few,TRBJ1-5,TRBV7-2,.,TGTGCCAGCAGTCGCCAGGGGACGGAACAGCCCCAGCATTTT,CASSRQGTEQPQHF
.,TRBJ2-1,TRBV7-6,.,TGTGCCAGCAAAGAGGGAGCGGCGTCTCCGAATGAGCAGTTCTTC,CASKEGAASPNEQFF
.,TRBJ1-5,TRBV12-3/TRBV12-4,TRBD1,TGTGCCAGCAGTTCCGCAGGGGGCGCTCAGCCCCAGCATTTT,CASSSAGGAQPQHF
few,TRBJ2-5,TRBV7-3,.,TGTGCCAGCAGCTTGACAGGAAAAGAGACCCAGTACTTC,CASSLTGKETQYF
many,TRBJ1-6,TRBV6-1,.,TGTGCCACCCGCCGGGAGTCTGGTTCACCCCTCCACTTT,CATRRESGSPLHF
.,TRBJ1-1,TRBV11-2,.,TGTGCCAGCAGCTTAAATCGGGAGGCGGCTTTCTTT,CASSLNREAAFF
many,TRBJ2-5,TRBV5-1,.,TGCGCCAGCAGCTTCACCAACAGGTCACCACAAGAGACCCAGTACTTC,CASSFTNRSPQETQYF
few,TRBJ1-4,TRBV11-2,.,TGTGCCAGCAGCCGGGGGAGACCCGGGGGACATGAAAAACTGTTTTTT,CASSRGRPGGHEKLFF
few,TRBJ2-7,TRBV20-1,.,TGCAGTGCCGGCTCTCCGGGACGGAAAGACGAGCAGTACTTC,CSAGSPGRKDEQYF
.,TRBJ2-1,TRBV7-2,TRBD2,TGTGCCAGCAGCTTGGGGCGGGGGGGCCTGGATGAGCAGTTCTTC,CASSLGRGGLDEQFF
.,TRBJ1-1,TRBV20-1,.,TGCAGTGCTAGAGGGGGAGGTCACACTGAAGCTTTCTTT,CSARGGGHTEAFF
few,TRBJ2-3,TRBV7-2,.,TGTGCCAGCAGCTTAGTGGTATCGGGGATACACACAGATACGCAGTATTTT,CASSLVVSGIHTDTQYF
few,TRBJ1-1,TRBV7-9,TRBD1,TGTGCCAGCAGCTTGGACAGGGTAGCTTTCTTT,CASSLDRVAFF